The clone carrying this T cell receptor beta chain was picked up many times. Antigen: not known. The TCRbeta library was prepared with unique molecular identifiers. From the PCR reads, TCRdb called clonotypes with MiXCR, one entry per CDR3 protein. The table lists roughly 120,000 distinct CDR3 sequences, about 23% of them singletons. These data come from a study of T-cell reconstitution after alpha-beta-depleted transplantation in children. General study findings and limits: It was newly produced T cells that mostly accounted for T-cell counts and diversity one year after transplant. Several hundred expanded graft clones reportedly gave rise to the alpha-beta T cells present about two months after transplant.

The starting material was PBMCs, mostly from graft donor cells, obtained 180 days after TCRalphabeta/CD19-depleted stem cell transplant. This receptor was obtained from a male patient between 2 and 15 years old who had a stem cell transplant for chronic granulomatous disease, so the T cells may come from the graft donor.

CDR3 DNA: TGTGCCAGCAGTTTAGGACTAGCGGGAGGTTTTAATGAGCAGTTCTTC. Translating gives CASSLGLAGGFNEQFF. The chain has TRBV12-3 or TRBV12-4 and TRBJ2-1, with 13 bases lining up with TRBD2. V was pared by 1 base and J by 7 bases, with 4 bases of the junction left unmatched. The CDR3 contains 16 residues.